This TCR beta chain emerged from a study of control samples from healthy donors and cancer patients. J gave up 5 bases and V 8 bases, and 4 bases lay outside the gene matches. The germline CDR1 and CDR2 sequences are MNHEY and SVGAGI. This CDR3 region has 13 residues. Assay used: immunoSEQ multiplex PCR; TCRdb lists only in-frame clones, some missing. The table records about 75,000 clones, roughly 80% of them present only once. The origin of this receptor is a man aged 45-65 years in good health. The chain combines TRBV6-5 with TRBJ2-3, with 10 nucleotides matching TRBD1. Sequencing input: blood. CDR3 residues: CASDRGQGDTQYF. The DNA for the CDR3 is TGTGCCAGCGACAGGGGGCAGGGAGATACGCAGTATTTT.